This T cell receptor beta chain derives from a study of pediatric ulcerative colitis. Whole-study context: Disease was pancolitis in several and left-sided in two, histology-confirmed.

This was a survey-level run. Samples were sequenced at Survey level, maximum 500,000 reads. Some clones are missing from TCRdb's copy, which holds only in-frame ones; the method was immunoSEQ multiplex PCR. The profile shows about 64,000 clones, around 80% of them singletons. The sample holds a few counts of this clone. Germline V gene sequence: CDR1 WSHSY, CDR2 SAAADI. V lost 4 bases and J 2 bases, leaving 9 bases between the germline ends. The CDR3 is made up of 13 amino acids. The sequence was collected from a boy aged 5-17 years with moderate ulcerative colitis. This chain joins TRBV10-2 and TRBJ2-7; D might be TRBD1 (6 bases). The sample consisted of blood. The CDR3 DNA reads TGCGCCAGCAGTGTGGACAGTCCCTACGAGCAGTACTTC. It is translated as CASSVDSPYEQYF.